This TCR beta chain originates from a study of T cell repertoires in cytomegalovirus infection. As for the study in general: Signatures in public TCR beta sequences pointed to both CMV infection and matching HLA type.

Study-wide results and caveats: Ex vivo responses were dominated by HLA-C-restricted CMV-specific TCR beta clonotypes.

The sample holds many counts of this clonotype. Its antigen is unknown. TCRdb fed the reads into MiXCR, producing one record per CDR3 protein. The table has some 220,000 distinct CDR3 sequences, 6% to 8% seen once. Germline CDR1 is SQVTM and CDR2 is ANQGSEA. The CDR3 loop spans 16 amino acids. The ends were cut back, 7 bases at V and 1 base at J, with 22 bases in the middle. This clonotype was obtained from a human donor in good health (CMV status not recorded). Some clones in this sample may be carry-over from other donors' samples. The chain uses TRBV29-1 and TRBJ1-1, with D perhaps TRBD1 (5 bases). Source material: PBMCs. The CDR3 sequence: CSAQGSGDLRNTEAFF. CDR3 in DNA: TGCAGCGCCCAAGGGTCCGGGGACCTCCGGAACACTGAAGCTTTCTTT.